The source of this T cell receptor beta chain is a study of technical replicates of blood from a handful of donors. Measured with immunoSEQ multiplex PCR; TCRdb has only the in-frame clones, and not every one. The sample records about 63,000 clones, roughly 86% being singletons. The CDR3 contains 15 residues. V lost 1 base, J lost 3 bases, and 4 bases stayed unmatched. Germline V gives CDR1 LGHNA, CDR2 YNFKEQ. The sequence derives from a human donor in good health. Some clones in this sample may be carry-over from other donors' samples. This chain joins TRBV4-2 and TRBJ1-2; 8 bases align to TRBD1. Sample: PBMCs. Here the CDR3 DNA reads TGTGCCAGCAGCCAAGGGGTACAGGGGGACTATGGCTACACCTTC. This translates into CASSQGVQGDYGYTF.